Reported below is one T cell receptor (beta chain). Its antigen is still unknown. The record has no base qualities; no much larger clone is one base away. This record belongs to a study of cytomegalovirus exposure and HLA in healthy donors (dated by TCRdb to 2017 to 2019). With regard to the full study: An earlier analysis of several hundred of the donors reported more than 250 Gb of sequence data and roughly 110 million unique TCR beta sequences from about 179 million T cells. To predict cytomegalovirus infection status, the study combined high-throughput TCR immunosequencing, statistical association of individual TCRs with disease status, and machine learning. The study was designed to test whether signatures of past pathogen exposure could be identified by cataloging public T cell receptors. All discovery cohort repertoires had been generated using a single sequencing platform. To decide whether each TCR beta V gene segment behaved as functional or pseudogenic, an earlier analysis of several hundred of the donors relied on high-throughput TCR beta sequencing. About 300 gigabases of sequencing data and 70 million to 100 million unique TCR sequences made up an early release that covered 500 to 700 HLA-typed donors. The study profiled the T cell repertoires of hundreds of subjects by immunosequencing and related them to cytomegalovirus serostatus. Of the approximately 400 genotyped donors, approximately 80% were placed in the genetic ancestry cluster associated with self-reported Caucasian donors. About five DR-DQ haplotypes were treated as single units for association and clustering because of strong linkage in the cohort. A later genetic analysis used genome-wide SNP genotypes for about 65% of the roughly 670 donors, treating that subset as a discovery cohort. A later analysis re-examined previously published TCR beta repertoires from 610 or so donors and added high-resolution HLA genotyping to investigate patterns of TCR occurrence. Donor age, sex, ethnicity and CMV serostatus were collected together with the repertoire data. HLA typing covered class I and class II loci at four-digit resolution. Typing coverage differed by locus: A, B, C, DRB1 and DQB1 were typed in about 629-640 donors, DQA1 in about 550, DPA1 in nearly 610, and DPB1 in 450 to 480. Across some 400 genotyped donors of the cohort, an average of about 220,000 unique TCR beta nucleotide sequences per donor were sequenced, and 15% to 20% of those sequences were non-productive. In addition to the first cohort of about 650 subjects, a separate validation cohort of approximately 130 different subjects was used. Rather than drawing on any new phenotypic data, the later analysis identified candidate immune exposures from TCR beta sequences and the way those sequences occurred across donors.

The CDR3 holds 13 amino acids from the cysteine to the phenylalanine. This entry keeps only the CDR3 DNA: 39 bases, framed from base 1. Relative to germline, V is 5 bases shorter and J is 0 bases shorter, with 7 bases between their ends. The germline V gene (reference sequence) supplies CDR1 LNHDA and CDR2 SQIVND. The cohort consisted of fewer than 700 healthy bone marrow donors. At the time of sampling, all cohort members were nominally healthy, though unrecorded immune exposures were likely present. The donor was CMV seropositive and belonged to the group of 250 to 300 seropositive cohort members. Each donor provided a peripheral blood sample, and peripheral blood mononuclear cells were used for TCR beta sequencing. The Qiagen DNeasy Blood Extraction Kit was used to extract genomic DNA from the blood cell samples. The paper's findings and limits, for the study overall: When HLA alleles, especially DR and DQ, strongly co-occurred, attributing TCR associations to individual alleles was difficult. Correlated functional status among segregating V segments might reflect linkage disequilibrium, but an unknown experimental factor could not be ruled out. An earlier analysis of 587 of the donors showed that most TCR beta V segments appeared in productive rearrangements either about 87% or about 30% of the time, which broadly matched IMGT annotations. A later genetic analysis associated a missense DCLRE1C variant with V-gene and J-gene trimming of TCR beta chains, and an independent cohort replicated the association. A few of the identified cytomegalovirus-associated TCR beta chains were confirmed in vitro to be specific for cytomegalovirus antigens. According to a later analysis, parvovirus B19, influenza, CMV and Epstein-Barr virus appeared linked to several top co-occurrence clusters. A further reported finding was that TCR beta sequences accurately predicted the HLA-A and HLA-B alleles for most subjects in the first cohort. According to the authors, the approach could potentially be generalized to other disease states and immunological phenotypes. The study gave a list of 150 to 200 TCR beta chains associated with cytomegalovirus. The earlier analysis of about 600 of the donors excluded approximately 15 rarely observed V segments, including chromosome 9 orphons, because counts were too low. Because HLA typing was missing for some donors at each locus, association tests included only the typed subset. The only immune exposure information available for the cohort was CMV serostatus. While some public TCRs were present in many individuals, most TCR sequences turned up only very rarely across donors. Sequencing depth was assumed to be roughly uniform across donors in the presence/absence analyses, though that assumption may not hold. In this cohort, only TCR beta chains were sequenced, and detectable features were limited by the absence of alpha or paired-chain data. A later analysis found that HLA-associated TCR beta chains were more clonally expanded and had lower generation probabilities than equally common non-associated chains. A later analysis associated 17,000 or so TCR beta sequences with specific HLA alleles at a false discovery rate of 0.05. Most CMV-associated TCR beta chains appeared to be HLA-restricted in a later analysis, and the HLA associations seemed to be driven largely by CMV exposure. The 87-base-pair reads could not distinguish some IMGT-functional V segments, including TRBV6-2 and TRBV6-3, so those segments were excluded. A cluster of highly shared sequence variants was judged likely to be a technical artifact of the sequencing pipeline. In a later genetic analysis, fewer N-insertions in productive TCRs were reported among donors in an Asian-associated ancestry cluster than the roughly 640-donor mean. In both the original and validation cohorts, the classifier was reported to diagnose cytomegalovirus status with high specificity and sensitivity. In a later analysis, TCR association rates were found to vary across HLA loci, with the most associated TCRs seen for DRB1 alleles and the fewest for HLA-C alleles.

Libraries were built with the immunoSEQ multiplex PCR assay. For the multiplex PCR, a mixture combining 60 forward primers for TCR Vbeta segments and 13 reverse primers for TCR Jbeta segments was used. Amplification of the CDR3 region of rearranged TCR beta genes was performed with a multiplex PCR assay on genomic DNA. The amplified TCR beta libraries were sequenced on the Illumina HiSeq System as 87-base-pair reads. The paper's data handling went like this. In a later analysis, tens of millions of unique TCR beta chains were counted across the roughly 610 repertoires, and roughly 11 million of these chains were shared by at least two donors. To remove PCR and sequencing errors, raw reads were error-corrected and collapsed into unique sequences using a nearest-neighbor algorithm that merged closely related sequences. To assign V, D and J gene segments, CDR3 sequences were aligned to IMGT reference sequences. For a sequence to be retained, a match of at least six nucleotides to both a V gene segment and a J gene segment was required. A rearrangement counted as productive if the CDR3 had no stop codons and remained in frame with V and J, and every other rearrangement counted as non-productive. Following IMGT convention, CDR3 was defined as the stretch from the second conserved V-encoded cysteine up to the conserved J-encoded phenylalanine. The earlier analysis of about 560 of the donors excluded any sequence lacking an unambiguous match to a single V gene segment. An earlier analysis of 587 of the donors called V segments functional above 56.7% productive rearrangements and segregating when the between-donor standard deviation exceeded 5%. A statistical classification framework was built to diagnose cytomegalovirus status from the catalog of TCR beta chain sequences. In a later analysis, V and J genes were assigned by comparing TCR nucleotide sequences against IMGT/GENE-DB human TR gene sequences. The TCRdist pipeline was used in a later analysis to assign CDR3 sequences and most-parsimonious VDJ recombination scenarios. In a later analysis, each TCR beta chain was defined by its CDR3 amino acid sequence together with its V-gene family, and reads without a unique V-gene family were excluded. To address suspected cross-contamination and a sequencing artifact, a later analysis removed over 500 highly shared, low-generation-probability nucleotide sequences. For each public chain, a later analysis derived a clonal expansion index from normalized ranks of inferred template counts within each repertoire. In a later analysis, generation probabilities were computed with a VDJ recombination model fitted to out-of-frame rearrangements, and the resulting probabilities were checked against IGoR. Hypergeometric tests were used in a later analysis to score TCR-TCR, TCR-HLA and TCR-CMV co-occurrence, with a repertoire-size bias correction applied to the TCR pairs. A later analysis estimated false discovery rates by permuting HLA or CMV assignments 20 times. A later analysis grouped co-occurring TCRs with DBSCAN, adding TCRdist sequence similarity when clustering within HLA-allele-positive subsets. Repertoires with fewer than 30,000 or more than 120,000 public chains were left out of co-occurrence clustering, as were about 5 repertoires with anomalous nucleotide sharing. The immuneACCESS repertoire file appears here via TCRdb, limited to in-frame rearrangements. These files lack a portion of the clones; in checked studies, under half of the deficit traces to unresolved V genes, and the cause of the others is not known. V and J calls and clone size are given by that table; D and trimming were obtained from the DNA. This sample holds some 120,000 clones; roughly 84% were observed only once. Clones ranked in the top ten supply under 3% of the sample.

Recombination connected TRBV19 to TRBJ1-1; the D gene assignment is ambiguous. This sequence originates from a woman between 18 and 30 years old in good health and CMV-seropositive. The sequencing input was PBMCs. The CDR3 here reads CASSRQLNTEAFF. The sequence in DNA is TGTGCCAGTAGTCGCCAGTTGAACACTGAAGCTTTCTTT.